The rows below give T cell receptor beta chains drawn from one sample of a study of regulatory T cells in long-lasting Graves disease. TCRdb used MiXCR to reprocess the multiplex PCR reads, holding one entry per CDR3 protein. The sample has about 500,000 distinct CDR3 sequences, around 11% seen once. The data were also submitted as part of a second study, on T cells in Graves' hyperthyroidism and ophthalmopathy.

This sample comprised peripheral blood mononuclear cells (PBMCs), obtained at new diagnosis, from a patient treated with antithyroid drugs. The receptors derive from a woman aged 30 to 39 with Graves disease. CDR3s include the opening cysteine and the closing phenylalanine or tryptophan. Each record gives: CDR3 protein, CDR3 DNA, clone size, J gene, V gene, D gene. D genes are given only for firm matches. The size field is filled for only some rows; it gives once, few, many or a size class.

CASSPRDFNTDTQYF	TGTGCCAGCAGTCCACGGGACTTCAACACAGATACGCAGTATTTT	NA	TRBJ2-3	TRBV12-3/TRBV12-4	NA
CASHQGRIYEQYF	TGTGCCAGCCATCAGGGGCGGATCTACGAGCAGTACTTC	many	TRBJ2-7	TRBV2	NA
CSARRVSSYNEQFF	TGCAGTGCTAGACGGGTGAGCTCCTACAATGAGCAGTTCTTC	many	TRBJ2-1	TRBV20-1	NA
CASSLSGVPTQYF	TGTGCCAGCAGCTTATCCGGGGTGCCGACCCAGTACTTC	NA	TRBJ2-5	TRBV13	NA
CASSYGLAGTNEQFF	TGTGCCAGCAGCTACGGACTAGCGGGAACCAATGAGCAGTTCTTC	many	TRBJ2-1	TRBV11-3	TRBD2
CASQTDRQGYTEAFF	TGTGCCTCACAAACCGATCGACAGGGCTACACTGAAGCTTTCTTT	many	TRBJ1-1	TRBV6-1	TRBD1
CASSVSPNEGPYGYTF	TGTGCCAGCAGCGTATCCCCCAACGAGGGCCCGTATGGCTACACCTTC	many	TRBJ1-2	TRBV9	NA
CASSTTGTNYNEQFF	TGTGCCAGTAGTACAACAGGGACCAATTACAATGAGCAGTTCTTC	NA	TRBJ2-1	TRBV19	NA
CASSRGGSFSYEQYF	TGTGCCAGCAGCAGAGGGGGTAGCTTTTCCTACGAGCAGTACTTC	NA	TRBJ2-7	TRBV3-1	NA
CASSFSLNTEAFF	TGTGCCAGCAGCTTTAGCCTGAACACTGAAGCTTTCTTT	many	TRBJ1-1	TRBV12-3/TRBV12-4	NA
CASSPRGGGSQPQHF	TGTGCCAGCAGTCCTAGGGGCGGGGGAAGTCAGCCCCAGCATTTT	NA	TRBJ1-5	TRBV12-3/TRBV12-4	NA
CASSSTGGPLGANVLTF	TGTGCCAGCAGTTCGACAGGGGGCCCTCTCGGGGCCAACGTCCTGACTTTC	many	TRBJ2-6	TRBV28	TRBD1
CASSLGPGGNEQFF	TGTGCCAGCAGCCTCGGCCCTGGGGGTAATGAGCAGTTCTTC	NA	TRBJ2-1	TRBV7-3	NA
CSALLAGGYGTDTQYF	TGCAGCGCGTTACTAGCGGGGGGCTATGGAACAGATACGCAGTATTTT	many	TRBJ2-3	TRBV29-1	TRBD2
CASSSRGRAYVEQGNEQFF	TGTGCCAGCAGTTCCCGAGGGAGGGCCTATGTAGAGCAAGGTAATGAGCAGTTCTTC	many	TRBJ2-1	TRBV6-2/TRBV6-3	TRBD2
CASSPKKLPSYEQYF	TGTGCCAGCTCACCGAAAAAGTTACCCTCCTACGAGCAGTACTTC	many	TRBJ2-7	TRBV18	NA
CASRERTSGRANEQFF	TGTGCCAGCAGAGAAAGGACTAGCGGGAGGGCCAATGAGCAGTTCTTC	many	TRBJ2-1	TRBV12-3/TRBV12-4	TRBD2
CASGFFTEQYF	TGTGCCAGCGGTTTCTTTACGGAGCAGTACTTC	few	TRBJ2-7	TRBV28	NA
CAWNWDSRRGNTIYF	TGTGCCTGGAACTGGGACTCCCGGAGGGGAAACACCATATATTTT	many	TRBJ1-3	TRBV30	NA
CASSPSGTGSQETQYF	TGTGCCAGCAGCCCGTCCGGGACAGGGTCGCAAGAGACCCAGTACTTC	many	TRBJ2-5	TRBV5-6	TRBD1
CSVERTSGRDYEQYF	TGCAGCGTTGAACGGACTAGCGGGAGGGACTACGAGCAGTACTTC	many	TRBJ2-7	TRBV29-1	TRBD2
CSARAPARGRYEQYF	TGCAGTGCTAGAGCTCCTGCAAGGGGGAGGTACGAGCAGTACTTC	many	TRBJ2-7	TRBV20-1	NA
CSAGEALAVTNEQFF	TGCAGTGCTGGGGAGGCACTAGCGGTGACCAATGAGCAGTTCTTC	many	TRBJ2-1	TRBV20-1	TRBD2
CSARDRRGPETQYF	TGCAGTGCTAGAGATAGGCGGGGTCCAGAGACCCAGTACTTC	few	TRBJ2-5	TRBV20-1	NA
CASSGRRGQEPQHF	TGTGCCAGCAGTGGAAGGAGGGGGCAGGAGCCCCAGCATTTT	many	TRBJ1-5	TRBV2	TRBD1
CASSLTSGSNQYF	TGTGCCAGCAGTTTGACTAGCGGGAGTAACCAGTACTTC	many	TRBJ2-5	TRBV28	TRBD2
CASSEVRGQGQPQHF	TGTGCCAGCAGTGAAGTCCGGGGCCAAGGACAGCCCCAGCATTTT	many	TRBJ1-5	TRBV2	NA
CSARVRNRAGLTDTQYF	TGCAGTGCTAGAGTGAGAAACAGGGCGGGTCTCACAGATACGCAGTATTTT	many	TRBJ2-3	TRBV20-1	NA
CSVGGGRGTEAFF	TGCAGCGTGGGGGGGGGGCGGGGCACTGAAGCTTTCTTT	many	TRBJ1-1	TRBV29-1	NA
CASSQGTEGAWQFF	TGCGCCAGCAGCCAAGGGACAGAAGGGGCTTGGCAGTTCTTC	NA	TRBJ2-1	TRBV4-3	NA
CASSLSTHYGYTF	TGTGCCAGCAGCTTAAGCACCCACTATGGCTACACCTTC	many	TRBJ1-2	TRBV7-2	NA
CASSQQTPTNEKLFF	TGCGCCAGCAGCCAACAGACACCAACTAATGAAAAACTGTTTTTT	NA	TRBJ1-4	TRBV4-3	NA
CASSFEGGRTDTQYF	TGTGCCAGCAGCTTTGAGGGAGGCCGCACAGATACGCAGTATTTT	few	TRBJ2-3	TRBV7-6	NA
CSAIKRTGQDTQYF	TGCAGTGCTATAAAGAGGACAGGTCAAGATACGCAGTATTTT	few	TRBJ2-3	TRBV20-1	TRBD1
CASSRTGGASGELFF	TGTGCCAGCAGTCGGACAGGGGGCGCGTCCGGGGAGCTGTTTTTT	many	TRBJ2-2	TRBV6-1	TRBD1
CAWSVRGTRIEAFF	TGTGCCTGGAGTGTACGAGGGACCCGAATTGAAGCTTTCTTT	NA	TRBJ1-1	TRBV30	NA
CASSQLYNEQFF	TGTGCCAGCAGCCAATTATACAATGAGCAGTTCTTC	many	TRBJ2-1	TRBV14	NA
CASGLVVRLPTGELFF	TGTGCTAGTGGTTTGGTAGTTAGGCTACCAACCGGGGAGCTGTTTTTT	few	TRBJ2-2	TRBV12-5	NA
CASSWVRGAGANVLTF	TGTGCCAGCAGCTGGGTCAGGGGAGCTGGGGCCAACGTCCTGACTTTC	many	TRBJ2-6	TRBV7-9	NA
CSAGVSTGELFF	TGCAGCGCTGGGGTCAGCACCGGGGAGCTGTTTTTT	once	TRBJ2-2	TRBV29-1	NA
CASSILTGPSSYEQYF	TGTGCCAGCAGTATTTTGACAGGGCCCAGCTCCTACGAGCAGTACTTC	many	TRBJ2-7	TRBV27	TRBD1
CASSLDPEGEPQHF	TGTGCCAGCAGTTTGGACCCGGAAGGGGAGCCCCAGCATTTT	few	TRBJ1-5	TRBV5-6	NA
CASSIPGPQEMNTEAFF	TGTGCCAGTAGTATCCCGGGACCCCAAGAGATGAACACTGAAGCTTTCTTT	NA	TRBJ1-1	TRBV19	NA
CALNGTGNTGELFF	TGTGCCCTAAACGGGACAGGGAACACCGGGGAGCTGTTTTTT	many	TRBJ2-2	TRBV12-3/TRBV12-4	TRBD1
CASSGDRANYGYTF	TGTGCCAGCAGCGGGGACAGGGCGAACTATGGCTACACCTTC	many	TRBJ1-2	TRBV2	TRBD1
CASSVLRTVETQYF	TGTGCCAGCAGTGTTCTCCGGACTGTTGAGACCCAGTACTTC	many	TRBJ2-5	TRBV2	NA